This record covers a single TCR beta chain. What it binds is not known. This sample was taken from a study of T cell repertoires in ileal Crohn's disease. General observations from the study: Clonality above 26.8% at surgery always came with endoscopic recurrence.

Some clones are missing from TCRdb's copy, which holds only in-frame ones; the method was immunoSEQ multiplex PCR. The table shows some 3,300 clones, with under 75% occurring only once. Germline V CDR1 and CDR2: KGHSH, LQKENI. V lost 6 bases and J lost 6; bases outside the gene matches: 13. This CDR3 has 15 amino acids. The TCR was taken from an adult with Crohn's disease. The sequenced sample consisted of ileal tissue. The J gene is TRBJ1-1, the V gene TRBV18; TRBD1 matches 7 bases. CDR3 protein: CASSETGPSLAEAFF. DNA of the CDR3: TGTGCCAGCTCCGAGACAGGGCCGTCCTTGGCTGAAGCTTTCTTT.